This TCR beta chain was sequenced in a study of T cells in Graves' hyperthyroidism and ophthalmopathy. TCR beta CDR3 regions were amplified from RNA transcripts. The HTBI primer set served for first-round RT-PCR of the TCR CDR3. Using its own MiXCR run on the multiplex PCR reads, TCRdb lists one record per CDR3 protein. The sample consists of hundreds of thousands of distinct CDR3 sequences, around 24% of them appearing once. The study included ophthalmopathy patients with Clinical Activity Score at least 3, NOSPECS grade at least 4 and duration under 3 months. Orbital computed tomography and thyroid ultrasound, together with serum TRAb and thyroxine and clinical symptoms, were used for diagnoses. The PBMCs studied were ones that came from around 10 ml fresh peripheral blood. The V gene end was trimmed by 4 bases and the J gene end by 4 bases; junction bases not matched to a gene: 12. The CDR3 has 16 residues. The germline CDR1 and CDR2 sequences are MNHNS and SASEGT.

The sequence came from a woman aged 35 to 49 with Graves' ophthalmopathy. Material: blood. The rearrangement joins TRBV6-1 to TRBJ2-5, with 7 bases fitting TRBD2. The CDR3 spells CASSALASGWGETQYF. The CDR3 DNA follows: TGTGCCAGCAGTGCGCTGGCTAGCGGCTGGGGAGAGACCCAGTACTTC.